The 25 T cell receptor beta chains presented below share a single source sample, sequenced in a study of shared clonotypes between healthy human individuals. This table comes from immunoSEQ multiplex PCR, and its TCRdb copy is limited to in-frame clones, with some not included. The repertoire holds approximately 2,000,000 clones, with 85% to 95% as singletons. The material sequenced was naive CD4+ T cells from PBMCs. Regarding subset: CD45RA+ positively selected. The receptors were gathered from a man aged 18 to 30 in good health. Some clones in this sample may be carry-over from other donors' samples.

This chain links TRBV7-9 with TRBJ2-3; D is uncertain. This CDR3 comprises 12 residues. Trimming removed 6 bases from V and 8 bases from J, with 12 bases in between. Germline values: CDR1 SEHNR, CDR2 FQNEAQ (reference sequence). The chain's CDR3 is CASSSNEATQYF. The CDR3 DNA reads as TGTGCCAGCAGTTCTAACGAGGCTACGCAGTATTTT.

The V and J genes are TRBV28 and TRBJ2-2; the D gene could be TRBD1 or TRBD2 (6 bases each). Germline V gives CDR1 MDHEN, CDR2 SYDVKM. This CDR3 is 15 amino acids long. V shed 5 bases and J shed 5 bases, with 15 bases lying between them. The CDR3 bases are TGTGCCAGCAGTATAAGGGCGGGACATACCGGGGAGCTGTTTTTT. This gives the protein CASSIRAGHTGELFF.

V usage is TRBV18 and J usage is TRBJ1-1, with D perhaps TRBD1 (6 bases). The CDR3 has 17 residues. The germline V gene has CDR1 KGHSH and CDR2 LQKENI. V lost 7 bases and J lost 5, with 26 bases in between. The CDR3 protein is CASLPERGKGIWTEAFF. The DNA of the CDR3 is TGTGCCAGCTTACCTGAAAGGGGGAAGGGGATATGGACTGAAGCTTTCTTT.

Details on this clone: The junction departs from the called germline gene at one end, perhaps through a read error. The chain links TRBV19 to TRBJ1-3, with D uncertain. CDR1 and CDR2 from the germline V gene are LNHDA and SQIVND (reference sequence). The CDR3 has 8 residues. The chain's CDR3 is CASLAAHF. The CDR3 DNA is TGTGCCTCCTTGGCGGCGCATTTT.

The V and J genes are TRBV4-1 and TRBJ2-5; 8 nucleotides agree with TRBD2. Germline V gene lookup returns CDR1 MGHRA and CDR2 YSYEKL. V dropped 4 bases and J dropped 3; count of bases not matched to a gene: 4. This CDR3 contains 14 residues. The CDR3 bases are TGCGCCAGCAGCCCCCGGACTAGCAAAGAGACCCAGTACTTC. Its translation is CASSPRTSKETQYF.

The rearrangement uses TRBV7-9 and TRBJ2-1; a weak D match, TRBD1 (6 bases). The CDR3 has 16 residues. The V end lost 5 bases, the J end lost 2 bases, and 16 bases lay between the germline ends. Germline lookup yields CDR1 SEHNR and CDR2 FQNEAQ (reference sequence). The CDR3 nucleotides read TGTGCCAGCAGCGGAATGGGGGACACCGCCTACAATGAGCAGTTCTTC. This sequence encodes CASSGMGDTAYNEQFF.

The chain joins TRBV4-3 to TRBJ1-6; D possibly corresponds to TRBD1 (6 bases). Trimming took off 1 base at V and 7 bases at J, with 14 bases between the two ends. Germline V lookup: CDR1 LGHNA, CDR2 YSLEER. The CDR3 runs to 16 residues. For the CDR3, the DNA is TGCGCCAGCAGCCAAGGTTACAGGGTGACGAATTCACCCCTCCACTTT. Translating it yields CASSQGYRVTNSPLHF.

The CDR3 reads CAWRGQGGYNEKLFF. The CDR3 nucleotides read TGTGCCTGGAGGGGACAGGGGGGGTATAATGAAAAACTGTTTTTT. The V call is TRBV30, the J call TRBJ1-4, with 11 bases matching TRBD1. Losses at the gene ends were 3 bases for V and 4 bases for J; bases not matched to a gene: 4. The CDR3 is made up of 15 amino acids. Looked up from germline, CDR1 is GTSNPN and CDR2 is SVGIG (reference sequence). The whole variable domain, remainder taken from reference TRBV30 and TRBJ1-4, is SQTIHQWPATLVQPVGSPLSLECTVEGTSNPNLYWYRQAAGRGLQLLFYSVGIGQISSEVPQNLSASRPQDRQFILSSKKLLLSDSGFYLCAWRGQGGYNEKLFFGSGTQLSVL.

This chain links TRBV28 with TRBJ2-7; 9 positions agree with TRBD1. The CDR3 totals 18 residues. From germline, CDR1 is MDHEN and CDR2 SYDVKM. The ends lost 5 bases at V and 5 bases at J; junction bases unmatched: 19. CDR3 protein: CASSLSIIPRDRDHEQYF. CDR3 bases: TGTGCCAGCAGTCTCTCGATTATCCCTCGGGACAGGGACCACGAGCAGTACTTC.

The chain joins TRBV10-3 to TRBJ2-7; no firm D call. Per the germline V gene, CDR1 is ENHRY and CDR2 is SYGVKD. The CDR3 has 14 amino acids. The germline V and J ends were trimmed by 2 bases and 3 bases, with 11 bases remaining between them. The CDR3 reads CAISERRTSYEQYF. The CDR3 nucleotides read TGTGCCATCAGTGAGCGTAGGACCAGCTACGAGCAGTACTTC.

This clone occurred a few times. The DNA of the CDR3 is TGCGCCAGCAGTGACGGTTATGGCTACACCTTC. Amino acid sequence: CASSDGYGYTF. This chain connects TRBV10-1 to TRBJ1-2, with D unclear. With 3 bases removed from V and 5 bases from J, the gap between germline ends came to 4 bases. This CDR3 is built from 11 residues. The V gene's germline CDR1 is WNHNN and CDR2 SYGVQD (reference sequence).

This clone appeared a single time. The chain is built from TRBV28 and TRBJ1-2; TRBD1 matches at 7 bases. The CDR3 consists of 14 residues. V shed 6 bases and J 4 bases; nucleotides not matched to a gene: 8. Per germline, CDR1 MDHEN and CDR2 SYDVKM. The CDR3 here is CASSATGWGYGYTF. CDR3 in DNA: TGTGCCAGCAGCGCGACAGGGTGGGGCTATGGCTACACCTTC.

The chain is built from TRBV5-1 and TRBJ2-1, with 8 nucleotides matching TRBD1. The ends lost 1 base at V and 0 bases at J; junction bases unmatched: 3. The CDR3 extends over 16 amino acids. Germline lookup yields CDR1 SGHRS and CDR2 YFSETQ. The CDR3 protein is CASSLQGAGSYNEQFF. CDR3 DNA sequence: TGCGCCAGCAGCTTGCAGGGGGCTGGCTCCTACAATGAGCAGTTCTTC. Full variable domain (outside the CDR3, taken from reference TRBV5-1 and TRBJ2-1): KAGVTQTPRYLIKTRGQQVTLSCSPISGHRSVSWYQQTPGQGLQFLFEYFSETQRNKGNFPGRFSGRQFSNSRSEMNVSTLELGDSALYLCASSLQGAGSYNEQFFGPGTRLTVL.

This clone appeared a single time. This chain uses TRBV29-1 with TRBJ2-1; 8 bases line up with TRBD2. Trimming cost V 7 bases and J 9 bases; bases outside gene matches: 8. This CDR3 is built from 12 residues. The germline CDR1 and CDR2 sequences are SQVTM and ANQGSEA. CDR3 DNA: TGCAGCGCTGGACTAGCAGTCGTTGAGCAGTTCTTC. Protein: CSAGLAVVEQFF.

The chain employs TRBV5-1 and TRBJ2-1, with no clear D. CDR3 length equals 11 residues. Germline lookup yields CDR1 SGHRS and CDR2 YFSETQ. Trimming removed 0 bases at V and 9 bases at J, with 4 bases between. CDR3 sequence (DNA): TGCGCCAGCAGCTTGGTGGGTGAGCAGTTCTTC. Its translation is CASSLVGEQFF.

Remarks on this clone: This specimen includes other DNA sequences encoding the same CDR3. The CDR3 DNA sequence: TGTGCCAGCAGCCCCTACAATGAGCAGTTCTTC. Translating it yields CASSPYNEQFF. The chain employs TRBV7-2 and TRBJ2-1; no clear D. Germline V gene lookup returns CDR1 SGHTA and CDR2 FQGNSA. V shed 5 bases and J shed 2 bases, with 1 base lying between them. This CDR3 has 11 amino acids.

This clone was recorded only once. The chain uses TRBV9 and TRBJ2-2; D call uncertain. V was shortened by 0 bases and J by 4 bases, with 7 bases between the two germline ends. Germline CDR1 is SGDLS and CDR2 is YYNGEE. The CDR3 spans 14 residues. The CDR3, as DNA: TGTGCCAGCAGCGTAGATGTCAGCACCGGGGAGCTGTTTTTT. Amino acids: CASSVDVSTGELFF.

This chain uses TRBV6-1 with TRBJ2-7, with 9 positions matching TRBD1. Germline V gives CDR1 MNHNS, CDR2 SASEGT. The CDR3 runs to 14 residues. Trimming cost V 5 bases and J 7 bases; bases outside gene matches: 9. DNA of the CDR3: TGTGCCAGCAGTCGTACAGGGGGCTTTGGAGAGCAGTACTTC. Protein sequence: CASSRTGGFGEQYF.

This clone was observed once. V and J are TRBV5-1 and TRBJ2-5; D remains unclear. The V gene lost 4 bases and the J gene lost 5 bases, with 12 bases spanning the gap. Germline V CDR1 and CDR2: SGHRS, YFSETQ. This CDR3 region has 13 residues. The CDR3 coding sequence is TGCGCCAGCAGCGTACTGGGAATTGAGACCCAGTACTTC. Its translation: CASSVLGIETQYF.

The CDR3 loop reads CASSLNRQGLYGYTF. The DNA of the CDR3 is TGTGCCAGCAGCTTAAATCGACAGGGATTATATGGCTACACCTTC. The V and J genes are TRBV6-5 and TRBJ1-2; 7 bases are a match to TRBD1. The germline V gene encodes CDR1 MNHEY and CDR2 SVGAGI. This CDR3 has 15 amino acids. Unmatched junction bases numbered 12, after V lost 6 bases and J lost 5 bases.

The chain recombines TRBV7-3 with TRBJ2-7; tentatively, D is TRBD2 (6 bases). Trimming shortened V by 5 bases and J by 6 bases, and 14 bases separated the two germline ends. This CDR3 region has 13 residues. Germline V CDR1 and CDR2: SGHTA, FQGTGA. The CDR3 reads CASSLGTLREQYF. For the CDR3, the DNA is TGTGCCAGCAGCCTCGGGACTCTCCGCGAGCAGTACTTC.

The genes are TRBV15 and TRBJ1-4, with 7 bases lining up with TRBD1. The CDR3 runs 18 residues. V lost 0 bases and J lost 8; bases outside the gene matches: 15. Germline CDR1 reads LNHNV; CDR2 reads YYDKDF (reference sequence). The CDR3 is CATSRDAGQGGSREKLFF. As DNA, the CDR3 is TGTGCCACCAGCAGAGATGCCGGGCAGGGGGGCTCTCGGGAAAAACTGTTTTTT.

The rearrangement uses TRBV7-9 and TRBJ2-7; D is tentatively TRBD1 or TRBD2 (5 bases each). This CDR3 is 16 amino acids long. Germline V lookup: CDR1 SEHNR, CDR2 FQNEAQ (reference sequence). V lost 1 base and J lost 3, with 16 bases in between. CDR3 nucleotide sequence: TGTGCCAGCAGCTTAGACACCGGGGCTGTCATCTACGAGCAGTACTTC. As protein: CASSLDTGAVIYEQYF.

This clone appeared a single time. One end of the junction fails to match germline, which may point to a read error. The rearrangement joins TRBV4-1 to TRBJ2-6; D assignment may be TRBD1 or TRBD2 (5 bases each). Per the germline V gene, CDR1 is MGHRA and CDR2 is YSYEKL. The CDR3 has 19 residues. The CDR3 region has the DNA TGCGCCAGCAGCCAGGCCTCTGGGACGGGACGCTCTTGGGCCAACGTCCTGACTTTC. Its translation is CASSQASGTGRSWANVLTF.

As regards this clone: Other DNA sequences of this sample code for an identical CDR3. The chain carries TRBV29-1 and TRBJ2-3, with D possibly TRBD2 on 6 matching bases. Germline V gene data show CDR1 as SQVTM and CDR2 as ANQGSEA. CDR3 length: 13 amino acids. With 4 bases removed from V and 2 bases from J, the gap between germline ends came to 10 bases. CDR3 in DNA: TGCAGCGTTGGGACTATCCTCACAGATACGCAGTATTTT. Encoded protein: CSVGTILTDTQYF.